This T cell receptor (beta chain) was sequenced for a study of control samples from healthy donors and cancer patients. The CDR3 runs 15 residues. CDR1 is MNHEY and CDR2 is SMNVEV in the germline V gene (reference sequence). Trimming removed 2 bases at V and 2 bases at J, with 13 bases between. Produced via immunoSEQ multiplex PCR; TCRdb's table is partial and in-frame only. The sample lists 100,000 or so clones, roughly 87% occurring once. The sample was blood. The gene calls are TRBV27 and TRBJ2-7, with a possible D match to TRBD1 (5 bases). This TCR came from a woman aged 50 to 65 in good health. CDR3 nucleotide sequence: TGTGCCAGCAGTTTAGGTGGCGTGGGGCCCTACGAGCAGTACGTC. This sequence encodes CASSLGGVGPYEQYV.